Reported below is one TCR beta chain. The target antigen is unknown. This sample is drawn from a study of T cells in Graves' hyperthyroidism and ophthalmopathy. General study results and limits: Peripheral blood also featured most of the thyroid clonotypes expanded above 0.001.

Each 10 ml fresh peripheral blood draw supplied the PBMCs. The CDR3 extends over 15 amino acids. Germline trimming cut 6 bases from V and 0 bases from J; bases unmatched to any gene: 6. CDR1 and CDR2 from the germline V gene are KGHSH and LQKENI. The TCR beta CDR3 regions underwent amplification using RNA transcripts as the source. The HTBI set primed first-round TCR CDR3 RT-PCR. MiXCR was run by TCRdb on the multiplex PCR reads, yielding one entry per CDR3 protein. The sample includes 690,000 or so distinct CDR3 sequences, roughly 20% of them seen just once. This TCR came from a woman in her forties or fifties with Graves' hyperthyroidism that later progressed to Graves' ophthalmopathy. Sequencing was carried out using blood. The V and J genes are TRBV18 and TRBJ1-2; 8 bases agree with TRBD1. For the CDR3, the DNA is TGTGCCAGCTCTCCGAAGGACAGGGCTAACTATGGCTACACCTTC. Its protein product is CASSPKDRANYGYTF. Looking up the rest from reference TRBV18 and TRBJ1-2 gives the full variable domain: NAGVMQNPRHLVRRRGQEARLRCSPMKGHSHVYWYRQLPEEGLKFMVYLQKENIIDESGMPKERFSAEFPKEGPSILRIQQVVRGDSAAYFCASSPKDRANYGYTFGSGTRLTVV.